This T cell receptor beta chain was found in a study of cytomegalovirus exposure and HLA in healthy donors. 60 Vbeta and 13 Jbeta primers were used in PCR. TCRdb keeps only in-frame clones here, not all; method: immunoSEQ multiplex PCR. This sample carries 95,000 to 150,000 clones, around 82% of them seen once, and the ten largest clones take roughly 11%. After removal of 1 base from V and 0 bases from J, the junction contained 10 bases not matched to a gene. Germline CDR1 and CDR2: GTSNPN and SVGIG (reference sequence). The CDR3 totals 19 residues. The sample was PBMCs. This receptor was identified in a young man in good health and CMV-seropositive. The chain is built from TRBV30 and TRBJ2-7, with 15 bases that match TRBD2. The CDR3 here is CAWSASGLAGGGISYEQYF. The CDR3 nucleotides are TGTGCCTGGAGTGCCTCGGGACTAGCGGGAGGTGGGATCTCCTACGAGCAGTACTTC. The full variable domain, completed using reference TRBV30 and TRBJ2-7, is SQTIHQWPATLVQPVGSPLSLECTVEGTSNPNLYWYRQAAGRGLQLLFYSVGIGQISSEVPQNLSASRPQDRQFILSSKKLLLSDSGFYLCAWSASGLAGGGISYEQYFGPGTRLTVT.